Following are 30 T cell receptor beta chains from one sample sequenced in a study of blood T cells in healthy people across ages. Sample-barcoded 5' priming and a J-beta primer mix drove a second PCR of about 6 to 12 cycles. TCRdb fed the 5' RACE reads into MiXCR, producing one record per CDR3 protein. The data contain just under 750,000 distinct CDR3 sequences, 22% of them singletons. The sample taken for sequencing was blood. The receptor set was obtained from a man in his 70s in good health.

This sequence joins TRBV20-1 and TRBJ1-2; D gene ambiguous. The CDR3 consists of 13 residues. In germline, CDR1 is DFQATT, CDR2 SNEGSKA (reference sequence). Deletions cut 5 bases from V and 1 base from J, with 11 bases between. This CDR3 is CSAPEGGNYGYTF. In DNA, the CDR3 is TGCAGTGCTCCGGAGGGCGGTAACTATGGCTACACCTTC.

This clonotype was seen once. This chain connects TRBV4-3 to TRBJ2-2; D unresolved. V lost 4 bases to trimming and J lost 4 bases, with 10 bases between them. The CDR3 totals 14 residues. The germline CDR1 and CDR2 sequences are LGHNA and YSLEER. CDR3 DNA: TGCGCCAGCAGCCGCCGCCCGGGCACCGGGGAGCTGTTTTTT. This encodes CASSRRPGTGELFF.

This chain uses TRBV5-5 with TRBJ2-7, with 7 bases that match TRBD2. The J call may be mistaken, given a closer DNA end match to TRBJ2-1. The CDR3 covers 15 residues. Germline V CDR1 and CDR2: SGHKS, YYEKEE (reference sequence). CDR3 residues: CASSLVLAANNEQFF. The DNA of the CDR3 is TGTGCCAGCAGCTTGGTTCTAGCGGCCAACAATGAGCAGTTCTTC.

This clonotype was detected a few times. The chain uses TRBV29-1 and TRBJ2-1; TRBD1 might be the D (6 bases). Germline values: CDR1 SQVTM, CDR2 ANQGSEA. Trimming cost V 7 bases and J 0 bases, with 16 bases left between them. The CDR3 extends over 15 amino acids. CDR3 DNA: TGCAGCGCCGGACAGTGGGCTAGCTCCTACAATGAGCAGTTCTTC. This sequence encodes CSAGQWASSYNEQFF.

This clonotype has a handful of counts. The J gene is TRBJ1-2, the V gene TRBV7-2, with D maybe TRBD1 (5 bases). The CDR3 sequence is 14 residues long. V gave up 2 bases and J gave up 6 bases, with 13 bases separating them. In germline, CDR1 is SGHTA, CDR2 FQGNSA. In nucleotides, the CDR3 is TGTGCCAGCAGCTTATCGCGGCAGGGAGATGGCTACACCTTC. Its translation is CASSLSRQGDGYTF.

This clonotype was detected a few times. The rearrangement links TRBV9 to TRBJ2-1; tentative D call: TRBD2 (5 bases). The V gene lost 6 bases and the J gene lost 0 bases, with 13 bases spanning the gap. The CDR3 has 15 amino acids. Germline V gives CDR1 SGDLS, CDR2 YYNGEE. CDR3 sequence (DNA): TGTGCCAGCAATCGAGGAGGAGGCTCCTACAATGAGCAGTTCTTC. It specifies CASNRGGGSYNEQFF.

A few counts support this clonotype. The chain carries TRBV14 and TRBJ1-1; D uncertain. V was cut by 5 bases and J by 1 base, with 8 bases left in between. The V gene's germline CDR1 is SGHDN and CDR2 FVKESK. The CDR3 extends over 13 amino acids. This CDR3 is CASSKGRNTEAFF. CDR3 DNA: TGTGCCAGCAGCAAAGGACGGAACACTGAAGCTTTCTTT.

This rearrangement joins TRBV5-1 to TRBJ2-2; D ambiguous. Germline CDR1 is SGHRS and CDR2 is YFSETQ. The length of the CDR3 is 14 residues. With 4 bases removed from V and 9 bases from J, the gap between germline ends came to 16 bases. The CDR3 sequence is CASSIRARARELFF. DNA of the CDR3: TGCGCCAGCAGCATCCGGGCCCGAGCCCGGGAGCTGTTTTTT.

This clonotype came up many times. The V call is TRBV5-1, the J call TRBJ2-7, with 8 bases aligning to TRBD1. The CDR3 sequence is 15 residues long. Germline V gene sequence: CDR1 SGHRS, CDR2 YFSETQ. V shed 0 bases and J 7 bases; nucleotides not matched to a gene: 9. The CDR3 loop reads CASSLGDRGLREQYV. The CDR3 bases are TGCGCCAGCAGCTTGGGAGACAGGGGCCTAAGGGAGCAGTACGTC.

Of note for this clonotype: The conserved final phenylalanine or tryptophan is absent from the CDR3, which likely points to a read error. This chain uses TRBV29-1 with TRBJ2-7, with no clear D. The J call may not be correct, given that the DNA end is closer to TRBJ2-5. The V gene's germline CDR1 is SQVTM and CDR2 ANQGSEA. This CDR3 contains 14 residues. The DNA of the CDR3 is TGCAGCGCCGAAGAACTGGTGGGTTATGAGACCCAGTACATC. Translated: CSAEELVGYETQYI.

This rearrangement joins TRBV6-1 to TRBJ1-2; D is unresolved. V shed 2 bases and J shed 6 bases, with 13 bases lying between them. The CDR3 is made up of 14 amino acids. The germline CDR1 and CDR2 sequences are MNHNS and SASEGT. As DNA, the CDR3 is TGTGCCAGCAGTGAATCTCTGGGAGTGAATGGCTACACCTTC. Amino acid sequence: CASSESLGVNGYTF.

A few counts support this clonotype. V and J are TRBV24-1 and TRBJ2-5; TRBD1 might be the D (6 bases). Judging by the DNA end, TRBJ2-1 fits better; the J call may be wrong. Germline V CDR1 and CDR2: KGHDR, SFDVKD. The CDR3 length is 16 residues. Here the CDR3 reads CATSDSGQNWYNEQFF. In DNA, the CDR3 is TGTGCCACCAGTGACTCCGGACAGAATTGGTACAATGAGCAGTTCTTC.

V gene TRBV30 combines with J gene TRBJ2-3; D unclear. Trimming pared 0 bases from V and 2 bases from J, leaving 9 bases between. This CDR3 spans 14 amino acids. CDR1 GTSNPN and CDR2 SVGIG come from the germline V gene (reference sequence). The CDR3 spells CAWSVAYPTDTQYF. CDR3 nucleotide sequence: TGTGCCTGGAGTGTCGCGTATCCCACAGATACGCAGTATTTT.

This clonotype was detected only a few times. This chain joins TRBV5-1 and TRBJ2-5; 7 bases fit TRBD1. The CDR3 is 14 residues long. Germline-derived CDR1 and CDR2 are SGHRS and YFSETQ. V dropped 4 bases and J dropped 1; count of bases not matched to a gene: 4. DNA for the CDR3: TGCGCCAGCAGCGCTGACAGGGCCCAAGAGACCCAGTACTTC. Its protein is CASSADRAQETQYF. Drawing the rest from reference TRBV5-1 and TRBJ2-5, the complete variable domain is KAGVTQTPRYLIKTRGQQVTLSCSPISGHRSVSWYQQTPGQGLQFLFEYFSETQRNKGNFPGRFSGRQFSNSRSEMNVSTLELGDSALYLCASSADRAQETQYFGPGTRLLVL.

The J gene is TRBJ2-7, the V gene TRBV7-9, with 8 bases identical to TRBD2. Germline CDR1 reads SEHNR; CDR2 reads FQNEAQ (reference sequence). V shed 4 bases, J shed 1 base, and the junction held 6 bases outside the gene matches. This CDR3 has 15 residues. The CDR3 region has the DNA TGTGCCAGCAGCTCCAGCGGGAGAGTGTCCTACGAGCAGTACGTC. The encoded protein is CASSSSGRVSYEQYV.

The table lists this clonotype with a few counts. The CDR3 loop reads CAISERTRITPGNTIYF. The CDR3 coding sequence is TGTGCCATCAGTGAGAGGACGAGGATCACACCTGGAAACACCATATATTTT. This chain links TRBV10-3 with TRBJ1-3; no definite D call. V lost 2 bases to trimming and J lost 2 bases, with 16 bases between them. Germline CDR1 ENHRY, CDR2 SYGVKD. The CDR3 consists of 17 residues.

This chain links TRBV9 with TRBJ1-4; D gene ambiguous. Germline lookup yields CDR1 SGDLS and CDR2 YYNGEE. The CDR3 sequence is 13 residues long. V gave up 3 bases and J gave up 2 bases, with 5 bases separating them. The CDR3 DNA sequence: TGTGCCAGCAGCGGGAAGACTAATGAAAAACTGTTTTTT. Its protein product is CASSGKTNEKLFF.

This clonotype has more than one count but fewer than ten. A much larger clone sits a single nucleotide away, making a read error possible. The CDR3 DNA is TGTGCCAGCAGCCAAAATAACTATGGCTACACCTTC. As protein: CASSQNNYGYTF. The chain has TRBV6-5 and TRBJ1-2, with D uncertain. The CDR3 is made up of 12 amino acids. The germline V gene has CDR1 MNHEY and CDR2 SVGAGI. Between the trimmed V and J ends, which lost 6 bases and 1 base, there was a span of 6 bases.

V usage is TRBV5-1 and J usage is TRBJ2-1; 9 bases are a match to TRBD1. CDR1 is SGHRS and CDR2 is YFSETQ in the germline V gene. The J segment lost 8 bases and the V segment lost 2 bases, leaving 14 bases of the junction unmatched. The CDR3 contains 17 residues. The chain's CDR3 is CASSFLSPGQGGDEQFF. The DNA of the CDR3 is TGCGCCAGCAGCTTTTTGTCTCCGGGACAGGGAGGCGATGAGCAGTTCTTC.

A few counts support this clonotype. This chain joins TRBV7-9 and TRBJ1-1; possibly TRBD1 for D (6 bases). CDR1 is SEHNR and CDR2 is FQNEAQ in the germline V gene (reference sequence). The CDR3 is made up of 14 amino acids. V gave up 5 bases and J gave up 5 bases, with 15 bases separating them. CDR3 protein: CASSRQVTGTEAFF. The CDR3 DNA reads TGTGCCAGCAGCAGACAGGTAACCGGGACTGAAGCTTTCTTT.

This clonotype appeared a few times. The CDR3 reads CASSARDRGYEQYF. CDR3 coding DNA: TGTGCCAGCAGCGCTCGGGACAGGGGATACGAGCAGTACTTC. This chain connects TRBV9 to TRBJ2-7; 10 positions match TRBD1. The CDR3 is 14 residues long. Germline-derived CDR1 and CDR2 are SGDLS and YYNGEE. V was clipped by 3 bases and J by 4 bases; unmatched bases: 4.

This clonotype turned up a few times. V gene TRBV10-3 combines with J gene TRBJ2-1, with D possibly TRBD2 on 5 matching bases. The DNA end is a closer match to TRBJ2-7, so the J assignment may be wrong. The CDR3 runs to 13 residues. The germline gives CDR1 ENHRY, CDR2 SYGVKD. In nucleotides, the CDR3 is TGTGCCATCAGTGAACGAGGGACCTACGAGCAGTACGTC. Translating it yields CAISERGTYEQYV.

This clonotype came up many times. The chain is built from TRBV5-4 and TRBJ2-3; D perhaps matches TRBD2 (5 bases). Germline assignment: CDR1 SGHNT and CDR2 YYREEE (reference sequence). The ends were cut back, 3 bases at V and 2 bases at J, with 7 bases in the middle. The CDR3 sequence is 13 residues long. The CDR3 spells CASSSGYTDTQYF. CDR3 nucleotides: TGTGCCAGCAGCTCGGGATACACAGATACGCAGTATTTT.

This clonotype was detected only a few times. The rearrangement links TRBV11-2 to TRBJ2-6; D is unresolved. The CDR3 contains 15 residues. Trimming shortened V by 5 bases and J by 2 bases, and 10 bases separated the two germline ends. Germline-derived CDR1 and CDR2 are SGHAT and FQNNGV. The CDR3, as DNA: TGTGCCAGCAGCGCTAGGGTTCCTGGGGCCAACGTCCTGACTTTC. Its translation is CASSARVPGANVLTF.

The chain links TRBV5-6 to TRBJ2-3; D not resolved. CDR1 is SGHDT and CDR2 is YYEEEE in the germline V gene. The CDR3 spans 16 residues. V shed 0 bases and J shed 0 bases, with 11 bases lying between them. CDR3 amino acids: CASSLARMASTDTQYF. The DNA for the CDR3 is TGTGCCAGCAGCTTGGCCCGAATGGCCAGCACAGATACGCAGTATTTT.

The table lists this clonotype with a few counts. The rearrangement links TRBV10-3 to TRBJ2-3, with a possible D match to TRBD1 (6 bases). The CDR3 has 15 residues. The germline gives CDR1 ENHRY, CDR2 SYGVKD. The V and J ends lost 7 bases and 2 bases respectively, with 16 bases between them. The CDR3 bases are TGTGCCATCAAGGATACAGGGATATCCACAGATACGCAGTATTTT. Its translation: CAIKDTGISTDTQYF.

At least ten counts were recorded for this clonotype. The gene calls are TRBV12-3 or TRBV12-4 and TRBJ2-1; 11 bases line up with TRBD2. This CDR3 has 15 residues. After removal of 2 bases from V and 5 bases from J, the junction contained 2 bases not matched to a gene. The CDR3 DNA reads TGTGCCAGCAGTTTAACTAGCGGGGGCCACAATGAGCAGTTCTTC. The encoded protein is CASSLTSGGHNEQFF.

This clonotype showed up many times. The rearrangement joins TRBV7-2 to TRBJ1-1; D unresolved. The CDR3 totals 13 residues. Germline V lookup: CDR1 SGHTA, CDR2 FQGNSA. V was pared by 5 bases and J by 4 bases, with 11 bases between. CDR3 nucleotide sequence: TGTGCCAGCAGCCGAGGCGGAGGCACTGAAGCTTTCTTT. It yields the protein CASSRGGGTEAFF. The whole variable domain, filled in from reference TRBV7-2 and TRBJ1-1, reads GAGVSQSPSNKVTEKGKDVELRCDPISGHTALYWYRQSLGQGLEFLIYFQGNSAPDKSGLPSDRFSAERTGGSVSTLTIQRTQQEDSAVYLCASSRGGGTEAFFGQGTRLTVV.

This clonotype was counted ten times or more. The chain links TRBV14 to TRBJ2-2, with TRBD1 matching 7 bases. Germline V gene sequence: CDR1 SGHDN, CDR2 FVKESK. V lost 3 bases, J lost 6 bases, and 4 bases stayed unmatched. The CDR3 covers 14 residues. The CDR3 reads CASSHDQGAGELFF. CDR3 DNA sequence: TGTGCCAGCAGCCACGACCAGGGGGCCGGGGAGCTGTTTTTT.

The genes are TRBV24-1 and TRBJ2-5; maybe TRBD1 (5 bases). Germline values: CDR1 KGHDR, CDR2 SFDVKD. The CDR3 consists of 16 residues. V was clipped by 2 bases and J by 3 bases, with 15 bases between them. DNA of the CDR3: TGTGCCACCAGTGATTCTGCCGGGTTCAGGGAAGAGACCCAGTACTTC. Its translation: CATSDSAGFREETQYF.